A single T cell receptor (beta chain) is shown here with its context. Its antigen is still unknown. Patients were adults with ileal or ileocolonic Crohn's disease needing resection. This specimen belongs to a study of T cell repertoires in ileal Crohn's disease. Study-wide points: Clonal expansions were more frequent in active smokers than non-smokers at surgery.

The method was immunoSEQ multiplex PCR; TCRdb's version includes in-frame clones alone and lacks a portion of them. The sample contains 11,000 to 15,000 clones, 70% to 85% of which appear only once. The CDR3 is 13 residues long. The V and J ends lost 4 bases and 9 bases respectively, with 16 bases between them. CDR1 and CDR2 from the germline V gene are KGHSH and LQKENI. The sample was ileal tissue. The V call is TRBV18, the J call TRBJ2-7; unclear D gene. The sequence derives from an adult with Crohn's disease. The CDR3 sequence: CASSRLESYGQYF. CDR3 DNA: TGTGCCAGCTCACGGCTAGAATCATATGGGCAGTACTTC.